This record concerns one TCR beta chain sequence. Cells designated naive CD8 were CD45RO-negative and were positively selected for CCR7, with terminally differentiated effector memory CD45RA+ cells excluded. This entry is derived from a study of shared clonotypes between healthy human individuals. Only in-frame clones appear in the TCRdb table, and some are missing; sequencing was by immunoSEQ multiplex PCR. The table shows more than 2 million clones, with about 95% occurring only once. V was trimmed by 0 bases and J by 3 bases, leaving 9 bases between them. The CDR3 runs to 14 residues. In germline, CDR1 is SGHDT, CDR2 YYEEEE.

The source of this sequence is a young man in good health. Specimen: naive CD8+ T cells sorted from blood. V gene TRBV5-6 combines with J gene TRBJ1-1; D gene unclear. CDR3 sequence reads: CASSLAGVHTEAFF. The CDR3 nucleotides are TGTGCCAGCAGCTTGGCCGGGGTTCACACTGAAGCTTTCTTT.